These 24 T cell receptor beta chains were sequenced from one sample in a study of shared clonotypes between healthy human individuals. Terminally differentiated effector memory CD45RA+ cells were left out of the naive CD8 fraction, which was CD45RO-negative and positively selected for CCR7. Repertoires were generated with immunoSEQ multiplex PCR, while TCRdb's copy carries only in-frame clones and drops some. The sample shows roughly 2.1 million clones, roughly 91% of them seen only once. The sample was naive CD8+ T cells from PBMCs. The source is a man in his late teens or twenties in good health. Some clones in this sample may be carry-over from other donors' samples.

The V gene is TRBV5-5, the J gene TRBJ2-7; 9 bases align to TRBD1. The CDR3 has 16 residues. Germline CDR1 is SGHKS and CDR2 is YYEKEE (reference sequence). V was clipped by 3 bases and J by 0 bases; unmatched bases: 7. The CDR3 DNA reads TGTGCCAGCAGCTCTCCACAGGGGGCCTACTCCTACGAGCAGTACTTC. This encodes CASSSPQGAYSYEQYF.

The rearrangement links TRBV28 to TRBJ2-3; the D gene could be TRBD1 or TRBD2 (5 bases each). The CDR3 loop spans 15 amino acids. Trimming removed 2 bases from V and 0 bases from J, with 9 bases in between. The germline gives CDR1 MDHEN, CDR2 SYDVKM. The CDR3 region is CASSLRGGSTDTQYF. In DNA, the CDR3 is TGTGCCAGCAGTTTAAGGGGCGGGAGCACAGATACGCAGTATTTT.

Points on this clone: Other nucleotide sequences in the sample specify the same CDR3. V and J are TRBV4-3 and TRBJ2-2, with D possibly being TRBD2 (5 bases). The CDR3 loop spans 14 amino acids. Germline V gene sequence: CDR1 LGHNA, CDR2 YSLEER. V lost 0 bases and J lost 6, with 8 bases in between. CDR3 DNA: TGCGCCAGCAGCCAAGATGGCGGGCCCGGGGAGCTGTTTTTT. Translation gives CASSQDGGPGELFF.

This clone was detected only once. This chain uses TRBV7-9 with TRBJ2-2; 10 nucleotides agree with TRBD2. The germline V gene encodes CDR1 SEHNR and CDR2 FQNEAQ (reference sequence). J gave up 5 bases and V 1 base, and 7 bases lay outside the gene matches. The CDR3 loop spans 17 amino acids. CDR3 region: CASSLGGLAGETGELFF. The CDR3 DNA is TGTGCCAGCAGCTTAGGAGGGCTAGCGGGAGAGACCGGGGAGCTGTTTTTT.

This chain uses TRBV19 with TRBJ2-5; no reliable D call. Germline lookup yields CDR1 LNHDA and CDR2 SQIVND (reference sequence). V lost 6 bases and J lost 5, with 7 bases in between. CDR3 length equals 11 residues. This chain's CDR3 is CASRGWETQYF. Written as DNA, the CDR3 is TGTGCCAGTAGGGGATGGGAGACCCAGTACTTC.

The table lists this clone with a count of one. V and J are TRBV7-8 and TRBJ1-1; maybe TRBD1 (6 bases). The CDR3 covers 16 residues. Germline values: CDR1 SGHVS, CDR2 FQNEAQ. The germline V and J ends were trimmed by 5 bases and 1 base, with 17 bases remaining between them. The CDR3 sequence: CASSPYSTGANTEAFF. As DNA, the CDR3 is TGTGCCAGCAGCCCCTACAGCACGGGGGCGAACACTGAAGCTTTCTTT.

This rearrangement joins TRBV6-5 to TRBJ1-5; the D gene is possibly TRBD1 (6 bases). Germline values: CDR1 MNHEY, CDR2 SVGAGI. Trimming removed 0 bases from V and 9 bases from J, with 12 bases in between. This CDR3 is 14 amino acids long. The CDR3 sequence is CASSYSRQGRPQHF. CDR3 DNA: TGTGCCAGCAGTTACTCCCGGCAGGGGAGGCCCCAGCATTTT.

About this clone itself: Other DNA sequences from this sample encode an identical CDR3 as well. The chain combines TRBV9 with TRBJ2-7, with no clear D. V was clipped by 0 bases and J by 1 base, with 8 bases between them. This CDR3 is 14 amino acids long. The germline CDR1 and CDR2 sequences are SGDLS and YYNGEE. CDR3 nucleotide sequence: TGTGCCAGCAGCGTAGGGGGTCAATCCTACGAGCAGTACTTC. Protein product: CASSVGGQSYEQYF. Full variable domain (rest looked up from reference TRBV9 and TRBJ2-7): DSGVTQTPKHLITATGQRVTLRCSPRSGDLSVYWYQQSLDQGLQFLIQYYNGEERAKGNILERFSAQQFPDLHSELNLSSLELGDSALYFCASSVGGQSYEQYFGPGTRLTVT.

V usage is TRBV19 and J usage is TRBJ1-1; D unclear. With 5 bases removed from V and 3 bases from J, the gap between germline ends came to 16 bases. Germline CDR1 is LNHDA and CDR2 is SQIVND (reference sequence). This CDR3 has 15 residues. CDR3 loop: CASSPWTPGYTEAFF. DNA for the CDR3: TGTGCCAGTAGTCCCTGGACCCCCGGCTACACTGAAGCTTTCTTT.

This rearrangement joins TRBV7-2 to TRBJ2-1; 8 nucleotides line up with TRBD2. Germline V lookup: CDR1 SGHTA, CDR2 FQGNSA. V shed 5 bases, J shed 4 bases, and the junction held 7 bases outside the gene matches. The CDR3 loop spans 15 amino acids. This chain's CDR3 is CASSQLAVAYNEQFF. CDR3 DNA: TGTGCCAGCAGCCAACTAGCGGTGGCTTACAATGAGCAGTTCTTC.

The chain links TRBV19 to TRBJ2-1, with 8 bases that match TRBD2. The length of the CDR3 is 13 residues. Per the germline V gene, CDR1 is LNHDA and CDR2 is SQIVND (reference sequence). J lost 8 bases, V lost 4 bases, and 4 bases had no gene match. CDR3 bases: TGTGCCAGTAGTAGCGGGAGGCTCGATGAGCAGTTCTTC. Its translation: CASSSGRLDEQFF.

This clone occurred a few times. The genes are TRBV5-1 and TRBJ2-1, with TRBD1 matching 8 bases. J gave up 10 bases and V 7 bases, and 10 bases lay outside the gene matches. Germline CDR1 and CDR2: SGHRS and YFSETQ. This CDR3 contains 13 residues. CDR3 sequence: CASASTGAGEQFF. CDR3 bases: TGCGCCAGCGCCTCGACAGGGGCGGGGGAGCAGTTCTTC.

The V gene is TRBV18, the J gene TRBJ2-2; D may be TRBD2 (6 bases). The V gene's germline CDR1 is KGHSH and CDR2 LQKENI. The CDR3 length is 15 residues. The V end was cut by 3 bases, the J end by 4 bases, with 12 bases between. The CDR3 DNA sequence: TGTGCCAGCTCACCGGAGACTAGATCCACCGGGGAGCTGTTTTTT. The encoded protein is CASSPETRSTGELFF.

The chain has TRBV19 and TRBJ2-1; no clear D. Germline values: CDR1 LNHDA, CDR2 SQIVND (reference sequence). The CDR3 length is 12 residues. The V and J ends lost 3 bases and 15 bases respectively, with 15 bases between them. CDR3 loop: CASSMGRALWFF. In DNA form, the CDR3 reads TGTGCCAGTAGTATGGGTAGGGCATTGTGGTTCTTC.

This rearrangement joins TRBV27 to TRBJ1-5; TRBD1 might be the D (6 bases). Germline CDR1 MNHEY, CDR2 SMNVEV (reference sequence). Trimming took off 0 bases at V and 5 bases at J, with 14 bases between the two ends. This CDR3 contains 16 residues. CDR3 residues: CASSLSPGAGYQPQHF. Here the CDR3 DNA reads TGTGCCAGCAGTTTATCCCCAGGGGCAGGGTATCAGCCCCAGCATTTT.

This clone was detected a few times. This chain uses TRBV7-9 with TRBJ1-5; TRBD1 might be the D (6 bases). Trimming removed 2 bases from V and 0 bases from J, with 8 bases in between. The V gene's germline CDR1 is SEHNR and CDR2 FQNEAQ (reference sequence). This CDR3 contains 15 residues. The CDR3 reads CASSLSQGSNQPQHF. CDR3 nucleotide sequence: TGTGCCAGCAGCTTATCACAGGGTAGCAATCAGCCCCAGCATTTT.

CDR3: CASSEWGGKNIQYF. CDR3 DNA sequence: TGTGCCAGCAGCGAGTGGGGTGGCAAAAACATTCAGTACTTC. This chain joins TRBV9 and TRBJ2-4; D not resolved. CDR3 length: 14 residues. In germline, CDR1 is SGDLS, CDR2 YYNGEE. Trimming shortened V by 3 bases and J by 3 bases, and 10 bases separated the two germline ends.

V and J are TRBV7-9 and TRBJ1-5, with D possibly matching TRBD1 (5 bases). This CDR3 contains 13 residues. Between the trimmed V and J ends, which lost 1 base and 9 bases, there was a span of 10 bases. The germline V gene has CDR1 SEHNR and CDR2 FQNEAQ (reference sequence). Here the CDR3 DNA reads TGTGCCAGCAGCTTAGGGGGGTATTCGCCCCAGCATTTT. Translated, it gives CASSLGGYSPQHF. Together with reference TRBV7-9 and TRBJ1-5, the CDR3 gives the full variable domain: DTGVSQNPRHKITKRGQNVTFRCDPISEHNRLYWYRQTLGQGPEFLTYFQNEAQLEKSRLLSDRFSAERPKGSFSTLEIQRTEQGDSAMYLCASSLGGYSPQHFGDGTRLSIL.

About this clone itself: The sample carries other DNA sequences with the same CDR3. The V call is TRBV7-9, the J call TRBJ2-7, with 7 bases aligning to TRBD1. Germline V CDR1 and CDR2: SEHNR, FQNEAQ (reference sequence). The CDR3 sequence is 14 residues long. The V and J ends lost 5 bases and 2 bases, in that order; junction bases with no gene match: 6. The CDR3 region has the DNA TGTGCCAGCAGCCCCTGGGACAGAGCCTACGAGCAGTACTTC. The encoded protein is CASSPWDRAYEQYF. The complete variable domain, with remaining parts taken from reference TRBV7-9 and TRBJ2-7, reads DTGVSQNPRHKITKRGQNVTFRCDPISEHNRLYWYRQTLGQGPEFLTYFQNEAQLEKSRLLSDRFSAERPKGSFSTLEIQRTEQGDSAMYLCASSPWDRAYEQYFGPGTRLTVT.

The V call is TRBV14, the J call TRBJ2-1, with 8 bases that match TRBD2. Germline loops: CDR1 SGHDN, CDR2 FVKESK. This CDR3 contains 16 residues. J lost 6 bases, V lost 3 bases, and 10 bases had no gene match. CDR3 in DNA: TGTGCCAGCAGCCACCCGAGACTAGCGTGGGCCAATGAGCAGTTCTTC. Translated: CASSHPRLAWANEQFF.

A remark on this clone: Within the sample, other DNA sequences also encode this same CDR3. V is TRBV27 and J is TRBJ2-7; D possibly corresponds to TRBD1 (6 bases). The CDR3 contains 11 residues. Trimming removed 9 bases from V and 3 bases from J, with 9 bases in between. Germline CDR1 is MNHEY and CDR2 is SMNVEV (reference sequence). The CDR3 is CASSQGYEQYF. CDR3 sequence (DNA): TGTGCCAGTTCACAGGGCTACGAGCAGTACTTC.

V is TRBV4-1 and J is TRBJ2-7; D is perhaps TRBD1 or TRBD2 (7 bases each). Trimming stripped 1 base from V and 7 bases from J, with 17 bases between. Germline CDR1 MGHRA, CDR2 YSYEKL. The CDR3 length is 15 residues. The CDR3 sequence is CASSQGQGGVWEQYF. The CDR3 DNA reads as TGCGCCAGCAGCCAAGGGCAGGGGGGGGTGTGGGAGCAGTACTTC.

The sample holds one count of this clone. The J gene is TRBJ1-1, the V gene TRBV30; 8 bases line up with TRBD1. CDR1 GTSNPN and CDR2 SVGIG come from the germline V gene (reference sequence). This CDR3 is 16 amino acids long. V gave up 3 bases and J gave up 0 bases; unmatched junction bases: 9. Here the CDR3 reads CAWSDPWTGMNTEAFF. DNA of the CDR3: TGTGCCTGGAGCGACCCCTGGACAGGGATGAACACTGAAGCTTTCTTT.

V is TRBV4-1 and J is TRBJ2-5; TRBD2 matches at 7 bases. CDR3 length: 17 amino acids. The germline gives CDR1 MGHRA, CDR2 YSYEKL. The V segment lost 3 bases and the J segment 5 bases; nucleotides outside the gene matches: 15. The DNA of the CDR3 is TGCGCCAGCAGCCAGTCGACAGCGGGGCCTGGCTGGGAGACCCAGTACTTC. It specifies CASSQSTAGPGWETQYF.